This T cell receptor beta chain appears in the sequencing data of a study of shared T cell receptors in the human thymus. Some clones are missing from TCRdb's copy, which holds only in-frame ones; the method was immunoSEQ multiplex PCR. The sample has hundreds of thousands of clones, 70% to 90% seen once. The data also belong to a second study, concerning human thymus T cells. That report adds: Among the donors, all were healthy Finnish infants having corrective surgery for congenital heart defects. Resections from corrective heart surgery supplied the thymus tissue. Biased V and J segment usage appeared in thymus and peripheral blood. Related research described thymic repertoires that were highly overlapping among unrelated individuals.

The sequenced material came from thymocytes. This clonotype was obtained from a boy in the first two years of life with a congenital heart defect.

CDR3 nucleotides: TGTGCCACCTCGAGACTACCCACCGGGGAGCTGTTTTTT. Amino acids: CATSRLPTGELFF. J is TRBJ2-2 and V is TRBV28, with D perhaps TRBD2 (5 bases). CDR3 size: 13 residues. Trimming removed 10 bases at V and 4 bases at J, with 13 bases between. Germline V gene data show CDR1 as MDHEN and CDR2 as SYDVKM. The full variable domain, its missing parts supplied by reference TRBV28 and TRBJ2-2, is DVKVTQSSRYLVKRTGEKVFLECVQDMDHENMFWYRQDPGLGLRLIYFSYDVKMKEKGDIPEGYSVSREKKERFSLILESASTNQTSMYLCATSRLPTGELFFGEGSRLTVL.